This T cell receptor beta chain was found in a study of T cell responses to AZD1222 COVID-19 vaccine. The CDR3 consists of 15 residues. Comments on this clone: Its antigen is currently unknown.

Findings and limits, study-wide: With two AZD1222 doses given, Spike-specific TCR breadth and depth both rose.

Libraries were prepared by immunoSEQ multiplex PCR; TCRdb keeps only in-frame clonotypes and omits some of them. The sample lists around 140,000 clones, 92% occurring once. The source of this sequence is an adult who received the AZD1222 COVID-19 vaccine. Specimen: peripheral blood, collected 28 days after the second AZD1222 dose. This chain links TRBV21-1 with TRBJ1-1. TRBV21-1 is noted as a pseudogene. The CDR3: CASSKPLPWLLQAFF. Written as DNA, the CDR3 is TGTGCCAGCAGCAAACCCCTACCCTGGTTATTGCAAGCTTTCTTT.